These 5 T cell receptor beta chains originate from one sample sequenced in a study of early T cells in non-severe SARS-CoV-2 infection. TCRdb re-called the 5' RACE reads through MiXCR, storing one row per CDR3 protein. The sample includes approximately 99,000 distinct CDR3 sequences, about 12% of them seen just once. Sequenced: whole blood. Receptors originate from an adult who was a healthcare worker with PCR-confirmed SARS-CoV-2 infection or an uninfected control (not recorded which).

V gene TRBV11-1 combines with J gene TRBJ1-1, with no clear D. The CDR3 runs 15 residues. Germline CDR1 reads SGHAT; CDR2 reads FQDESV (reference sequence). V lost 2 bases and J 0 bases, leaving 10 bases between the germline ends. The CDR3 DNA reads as TGTGCCAGCAGCTTAATAGGGCGGGTGAACACTGAAGCTTTCTTT. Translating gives CASSLIGRVNTEAFF.

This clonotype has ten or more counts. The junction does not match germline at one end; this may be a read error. CDR3 region: CASSLSGTQGTQYF. The CDR3 nucleotides read TGTGCCAGCAGCTTGTCCGGGACCCAAGGGACCCAGTACTTC. The chain recombines TRBV5-6 with TRBJ2-5; D possibly matches TRBD1 or TRBD2 (5 bases each). The CDR3 is 14 amino acids. CDR1 and CDR2 (germline): SGHDT, YYEEEE.

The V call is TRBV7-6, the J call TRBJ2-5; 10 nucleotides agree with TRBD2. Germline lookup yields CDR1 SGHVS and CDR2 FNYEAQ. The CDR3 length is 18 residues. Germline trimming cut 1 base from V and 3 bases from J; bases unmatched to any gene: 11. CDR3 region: CASSLVGGWTSGKETQYF. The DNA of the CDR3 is TGTGCCAGCAGCTTAGTGGGTGGATGGACTAGCGGAAAAGAGACCCAGTACTTC.

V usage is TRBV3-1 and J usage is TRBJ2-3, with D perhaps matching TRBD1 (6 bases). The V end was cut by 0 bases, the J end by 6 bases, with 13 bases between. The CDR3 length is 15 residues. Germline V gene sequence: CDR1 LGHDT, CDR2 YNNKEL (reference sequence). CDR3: CASSQETGWGDTQYF. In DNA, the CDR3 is TGTGCCAGCAGCCAAGAGACAGGCTGGGGGGATACGCAGTATTTT.

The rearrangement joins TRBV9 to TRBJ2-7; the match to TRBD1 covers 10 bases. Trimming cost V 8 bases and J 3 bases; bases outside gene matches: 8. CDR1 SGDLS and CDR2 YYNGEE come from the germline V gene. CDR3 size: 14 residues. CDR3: CASARGQGYYEQYF. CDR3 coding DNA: TGTGCCAGTGCTAGGGGACAGGGGTACTACGAGCAGTACTTC. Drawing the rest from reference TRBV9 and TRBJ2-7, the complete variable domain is DSGVTQTPKHLITATGQRVTLRCSPRSGDLSVYWYQQSLDQGLQFLIQYYNGEERAKGNILERFSAQQFPDLHSELNLSSLELGDSALYFCASARGQGYYEQYFGPGTRLTVT.